One T cell receptor beta chain is described in this entry. Trimming took 4 bases from V and 0 from J, leaving 6 bases between them. Looked up from germline, CDR1 is MNHNS and CDR2 is SASEGT. CDR3 length: 13 amino acids. The data originate from a study of technical replicates of blood from several donors. Assay used: immunoSEQ multiplex PCR; TCRdb lists only in-frame clones, some missing. Of tens of thousands of clones listed, 93% are singletons. This receptor was identified in a human donor in good health. The sequenced sample was T cells isolated from PBMCs. The chain combines TRBV6-1 with TRBJ1-2; the D is unclear. The DNA of the CDR3 is TGTGCCAGCAGTGTAGAACCTAACTATGGCTACACCTTC. The encoded protein is CASSVEPNYGYTF.